This T cell receptor beta chain was recovered during a study of blood T cells in healthy people across ages (dated by TCRdb to about 2015). About the study as a whole: In model experiments, roughly one uniquely barcoded TCR beta cDNA molecule per two T cells was captured by template switching. Four age groups were formed from the donors: young (average 16 years), middle-aged (around 37), aged (around 68) and long-lived (more than 75). The study measured age-related changes in TCR beta repertoire diversity using deep sequencing normalized with unique cDNA molecular identifiers. For two donors (one aged 18 to 30 and one aged 80 or older), the study analyzed two additional independent replicas of 1 million unique cDNA reads from the same blood draw. Donors of different ages were randomly distributed across sequencing lanes to avoid experimental bias.

The table lists this clonotype with a few counts. The clone's antigen remains unknown. Base qualities were left out, and no much larger clone turns up one base away. The study at large found these results: The percentage of naive T cells measured by flow cytometry correlated strongly with observed TCR beta diversity. Observed TCR beta diversity per million T cells fell roughly linearly with age, and a significant reduction was already apparent by age approximately 41. Conclusive comparison of naive and antigen-experienced compartments was prevented by the profiling of bulk unsorted PBMCs. Estimates of total diversity based on one million sequenced T cells were considered lower bounds and underestimates. Compared with the aged group, more naive CD4+ T cells, fewer expanded clones and increased TCR diversity were shown by the long-lived group, suggesting age selection. Because the CMV infection status of the donors was unknown, age-related changes in expanded clonotypes may potentially have been confounded.

The 39 donors, aged about 6 to 100 years, were systemically healthy Caucasian individuals from Russia. Ten milliliters of peripheral blood were drawn from each donor into EDTA-treated Vacutainer tubes. Ficoll-Paque density-gradient centrifugation was used to isolate PBMCs, with at least 7 million per sample. Trizol reagent was used to extract total RNA from PBMCs, with at least 5 micrograms per sample. For every donor, an aliquot of PBMCs went through flow cytometry to measure the percentages of naive CD45RAhigh/CD27high T cells. V has 5 bases trimmed and J has 4 bases trimmed; junction bases matching no gene number 8. The germline V gene supplies CDR1 KGHDR and CDR2 SFDVKD. From the cysteine through the phenylalanine, the CDR3 covers 16 amino acids. Only the CDR3 DNA is retained, 48 bases long and in frame from the first base. Library generation was performed with 5' RACE. The second PCR ran for about 6 to 11 cycles and used a J-beta primer mix along with a sample-barcoded 5' primer. A unique molecular identifier was introduced onto each TCR beta cDNA molecule by a template-switch 5' adaptor carrying 12 random nucleotides. At least 2.5 million CDR3-containing paired-end reads were obtained from each sample. First-strand cDNA synthesis was performed from all RNA using the Mint cDNA synthesis kit, with priming by a TRBC-specific oligonucleotide. Following uracil-DNA glycosylase treatment, all cDNA underwent a first 18-cycle PCR with the universal primers M1SS and BC2_uni_R. The paper's data handling went like this. Each sample was normalized by randomly selecting 1 million high-quality reads, each carrying a distinct molecular identifier. Instead of being binned into consensus sequences, reads that shared molecular identifiers were thrown out. MiTCR, set to a Q25 quality threshold and the strictest error-elimination algorithm, was used for CDR3 identification, clonotype clustering and error correction. A nonparametric unseen species model using Euler transformation provided a lower-bound estimate of total TCR beta diversity. TCRdb cleaned the public reads at Q25 with fastp, built clones with MiXCR and kept in-frame beta chains. Each entry is one CDR3 protein sequence, shown with its most common DNA and genes. None of the V and J calls come from the authors' own analysis; TCRdb made them. Within this sample are fewer than 2,000,000 distinct CDR3 sequences, with 39% of them counted one time only. Jointly, the top ten make up more than 20% of the sample.

The sequence came from a human donor in good health. The specimen was blood. Here the chain combines TRBV24-1 and TRBJ2-1; a stretch of 9 junction bases matches TRBD1. The DNA reads as follows: TGTGCCACCAGTGCCCTGGACAGGGGATCGTACAATGAGCAGTTCTTC. Protein translation: CATSALDRGSYNEQFF.